The text below deals with one T cell receptor beta chain. Its antigen is still unknown. The source of the sample is a study of cytomegalovirus exposure and HLA in healthy donors. The PCR had 60 Vbeta and 13 Jbeta primers. The table came from immunoSEQ multiplex PCR; TCRdb's copy has only in-frame clones and leaves some out. The sample contains 150,000 to 200,000 clones, 70% to 85% of which appear only once. The CDR3 is made up of 15 amino acids. The germline V gene encodes CDR1 SGHRS and CDR2 YFSETQ. J lost 5 bases, V lost 3 bases, and 6 bases had no gene match. Findings of the study overall: Based on reports, TCR beta sequences accurately predicted HLA-A and HLA-B alleles for most subjects. Earlier findings revealed that most TCR beta V segments proved productive either about 87% or about 30% of the time. A few chains tied to CMV proved CMV antigen-specific in vitro.

V usage is TRBV5-1 and J usage is TRBJ1-2; 11 bases are shared with TRBD1. This sequence originates from a woman between 25 and 40 years old in good health and CMV-seropositive. Sequencing input: PBMCs. This chain's CDR3 is CASSSGQGASYGYTF. The CDR3 DNA sequence: TGCGCCAGCAGCTCTGGACAGGGGGCGTCGTATGGCTACACCTTC.